The rows below give T cell receptor beta chains drawn from one sample of a study of CXCR3-negative and CXCR3-positive naive CD8 T cells. Reprocessing the 5' RACE reads, TCRdb reports a single entry for every CDR3 protein and omits DNA. The sample table sets out more than 50,000 distinct CDR3 sequences. The sample consisted of naive CXCR3- CD8+ T cells from blood. Receptors were obtained from a human donor in good health. Some clones in this sample may be carry-over from other donors' samples. Both conserved end residues are part of each CDR3.

TRBV6-5,TRBJ2-3,CASSYSHRSLTDTQYF
TRBV6-2/TRBV6-3,TRBJ2-7,CASSISSGAYEQYF
TRBV7-9,TRBJ2-5,CASSAGVTGALETQYF
TRBV7-3,TRBJ1-1,CASSLNPWTEAFF
TRBV7-2,TRBJ2-4,CASSLSRGSNIQYF
TRBV20-1,TRBJ2-7,CSAFPGLRESSYEQYF
TRBV25-1,TRBJ1-5,CASSGSGQPNLPQHF
TRBV5-1,TRBJ2-1,CASSVPGGGSRNEQFF
TRBV21-1,TRBJ2-1,CASSKGRLDEYNEQFF
TRBV5-4,TRBJ2-1,CASSLGVLVSSYNEQFF
TRBV20-1,TRBJ2-7,CSARDEAGGYEQYF
TRBV29-1,TRBJ2-7,CSVETLGALSEQYF
TRBV9,TRBJ2-7,CASSPRTGFYEQYF
TRBV5-6,TRBJ2-5,CASSSDRGLKPRETQYF
TRBV6-2/TRBV6-3,TRBJ2-7,CASTTRLARDRISYEQYF
TRBV20-1,TRBJ2-2,CSARPSGGDENTGELFF
TRBV5-1,TRBJ1-1,CASHLDRSNTEAFF
TRBV29-1,TRBJ2-7,CSVEVRAGTYEQYF
TRBV6-4,TRBJ2-7,CASSDRDRGDGYEQYF
TRBV7-8,TRBJ2-5,CASSMNDGTGETQYF
TRBV14,TRBJ2-7,CASSQGQAYEQYF